This T cell receptor (beta chain) was retrieved from a study of vaccination effects on CD4 cells after COVID-19. Libraries were prepared by immunoSEQ multiplex PCR; TCRdb keeps only in-frame clonotypes and omits some of them. The repertoire holds about 14,000 clones, with over 65% as singletons. About this clone: No antigen is known for it.

The ViraFEST assay expanded antigen-specific CD4+ T cells with viral peptide pools before sequencing. Isolation of CD4+ T cells took place after nine to ten days of culture. Cultivation was performed at some 1.9 million PBMC per well with 8 to 10 IU/ml IL-2 and about 9.6 ug/ml peptides added. On both days 3 and 7, half of the culture medium was replaced with IL-2 medium. Study-wide points: Marked clonal contraction was seen in infection- and vaccine-induced clones late after vaccination. The study enrolled few convalescent patients and sampled no early post-infection timepoints.

This TCR came from a human donor who received a COVID-19 vaccine. Sample: CD4+ T cells from PBMCs cultured with HCoV-229E spike peptides, taken before COVID-19 vaccination.

CDR3 protein: CASSQTPRAGGREQFF. The CDR3 region has the DNA TGCGCCAGCAGCCAAACCCCGAGAGCGGGAGGTCGGGAGCAGTTCTTC. This chain links TRBV4-1 with TRBJ2-1; 9 nucleotides line up with TRBD2. Trimming cost V 2 bases and J 10 bases; bases outside gene matches: 12. From germline, CDR1 is MGHRA and CDR2 YSYEKL. The CDR3 is 16 residues long.